The clone carrying this TCR beta chain was observed a handful of times. CDR1 is ENHRY and CDR2 is SYGVKD in the germline V gene. With 3 bases clipped from V and 6 bases from J, the junction kept 7 bases outside the gene matches. The CDR3 is 16 residues long. Time point described: patch test 3, about 24 weeks after DPC sensitization. Treatment indicated: therapeutic diphenylcyclopropenone sensitization with weekly scalp DPC. This specimen belongs to a study of human T cells and chemical hapten exposure. In the study overall: The patients, most of them female, presented with alopecia areata, totalis or universalis.

TCRdb reprocessed the RACE reads with MiXCR, giving one entry per CDR3 protein. Of roughly 200,000 distinct CDR3 sequences listed, about 25% are singletons. This rearrangement joins TRBV10-3 to TRBJ1-5, with TRBD1 identical over 11 bases. The sample was whole blood, taken in connection with sensitization to the hapten diphenylcyclopropenone (DPC). The receptor comes from a middle-aged woman with alopecia areata. Some clones in this sample may be carry-over from other donors' samples. The CDR3 protein is CAISDRGQGAGQPQHF. Written as DNA, the CDR3 is TGTGCCATCAGTGACCGAGGACAGGGGGCAGGTCAGCCCCAGCATTTT.